This is a list of T cell receptor beta chains from one sample in a study of blood T cells in healthy people across ages. A single record per CDR3 protein comes from TCRdb applying MiXCR to the 5' RACE reads. This sample has under 2 million distinct CDR3 sequences, with about 35% found just once. The sample consisted of blood. These receptors were obtained from a woman aged 25 to 39 in good health. Each CDR3 is given without its conserved first and last residue.

V gene: TRBV6-5
J gene: TRBJ2-7
CDR3 protein: ASTAGDRGDEQY

V gene: TRBV6-2/TRBV6-3
J gene: TRBJ1-2
CDR3 protein: ASSHGTGAGYT

V gene: TRBV25-1
J gene: TRBJ2-5
CDR3 protein: ASALAGHQETQY

V gene: TRBV4-1
J gene: TRBJ2-7
CDR3 protein: ASSLPGQGSYEQY

V gene: TRBV29-1
J gene: TRBJ1-2
CDR3 protein: SVEGQGAGYGYT

V gene: TRBV20-1
J gene: TRBJ2-3
CDR3 protein: SARDLRATDTQY

V gene: TRBV5-1
J gene: TRBJ2-1
CDR3 protein: ASSGGLAGRDEQF

V gene: TRBV25-1
J gene: TRBJ2-3
CDR3 protein: ASSEGLAGDTQY

V gene: TRBV11-1
J gene: TRBJ2-7
CDR3 protein: ASSLDHKQY

V gene: TRBV20-1
J gene: TRBJ1-2
CDR3 protein: SAQTGRSHGYT